This TCR beta chain was obtained from a study of identifying expanded T cells in peripheral blood. Study-level findings and limits: Around 1.2 clones differed between technical replicates, versus about 16 and 19 over time.

This CDR3 contains 14 residues. Looked up from germline, CDR1 is LGHNA and CDR2 is YSLEER. V was pared by 1 base and J by 5 bases, with 4 bases of the junction left unmatched. During the collection period, no donor immune events like infections were recorded. About this clone: The antigen remains unidentified.

Method: immunoSEQ multiplex PCR; TCRdb's copy keeps in-frame clones and lacks some. The data show 65,000 to 95,000 clones, roughly 84% seen once. This clonotype was obtained from a person between 18 and 69 years old in good health. V is TRBV4-3 and J is TRBJ2-5; 7 bases are a match to TRBD2. Source material: blood. CDR3 sequence: CASSQVGSGETQYF. The CDR3, as DNA: TGCGCCAGCAGCCAAGTGGGTAGCGGGGAGACCCAGTACTTC.